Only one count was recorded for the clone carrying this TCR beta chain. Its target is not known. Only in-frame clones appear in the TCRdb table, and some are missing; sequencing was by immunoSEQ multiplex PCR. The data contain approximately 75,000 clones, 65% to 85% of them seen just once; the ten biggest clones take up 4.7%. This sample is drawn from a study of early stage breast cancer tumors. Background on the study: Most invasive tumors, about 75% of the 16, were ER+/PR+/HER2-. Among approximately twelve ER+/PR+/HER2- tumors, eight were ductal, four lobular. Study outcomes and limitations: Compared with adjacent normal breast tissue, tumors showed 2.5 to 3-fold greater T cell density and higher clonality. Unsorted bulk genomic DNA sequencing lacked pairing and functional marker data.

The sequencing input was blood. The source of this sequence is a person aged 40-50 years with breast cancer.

In DNA, the CDR3 is TGTGCCAGCAGTGGACAGGGACAAGAGACCCAGTACTTC. Translating gives CASSGQGQETQYF. The V gene is TRBV2, the J gene TRBJ2-5, with 7 bases lining up with TRBD1. Trimming cost V 4 bases and J 2 bases; bases outside gene matches: 1. In germline, CDR1 is SNHLY, CDR2 FYNNEI. This CDR3 comprises 13 residues.